The 11 T cell receptor beta chains below come from one sample, sequenced in a study of cytomegalovirus exposure and HLA in healthy donors. Primers: 60 Vbeta forward and 13 Jbeta reverse. Clones were read by immunoSEQ multiplex PCR, and TCRdb kept only the in-frame ones, dropping some. The sample comprises 120,000 to 150,000 clones, roughly 80% of which are singletons, and approximately 6.9% rests with the top ten. Sequencing was performed on PBMCs. The origin of the receptors is a woman aged 40 to 50 in good health and CMV-seropositive.

In its sample, this clone was seen once. The chain employs TRBV6-6 and TRBJ2-7, with a weak D call TRBD1 (5 bases). Germline V CDR1 and CDR2: MNHNY, SVGAGI (reference sequence). V lost 6 bases to trimming and J lost 5 bases, with 17 bases between them. The CDR3 consists of 14 residues. In DNA, the CDR3 is TGTGCCAGCAGCCACCCCCCTAGGGGCCACGAGCAGTACTTC. This encodes CASSHPPRGHEQYF.

This clone showed up just once. The chain links TRBV18 to TRBJ1-6; TRBD1 matches at 10 bases. This CDR3 has 14 amino acids. Germline trimming cut 6 bases from V and 10 bases from J; bases unmatched to any gene: 6. The germline V gene encodes CDR1 KGHSH and CDR2 LQKENI. CDR3 DNA: TGTGCCAGCTCGCGGACAGGGGGTCTCTCACCCCTCCACTTT. This translates into CASSRTGGLSPLHF.

This clone was recorded a few times. The rearrangement joins TRBV5-1 to TRBJ2-3; D call uncertain. The CDR3 covers 13 residues. The germline V gene encodes CDR1 SGHRS and CDR2 YFSETQ. V was trimmed by 7 bases and J by 0 bases, leaving 9 bases between them. CDR3 in DNA: TGCGCCAGCCCCAACTTTAGCACAGATACGCAGTATTTT. Translated, it gives CASPNFSTDTQYF.

This chain joins TRBV7-9 and TRBJ1-1; the D is unclear. Germline CDR1 SEHNR, CDR2 FQNEAQ (reference sequence). This CDR3 has 12 residues. V gave up 8 bases and J gave up 6 bases, with 13 bases separating them. This chain's CDR3 is CASLNRGAEAFF. CDR3 in DNA: TGTGCCAGCCTAAACCGAGGCGCTGAAGCTTTCTTT.

The chain carries TRBV19 and TRBJ1-2; D perhaps matches TRBD1 (5 bases). The CDR3 runs to 15 residues. CDR1 is LNHDA, CDR2 SQIVND, per germline (reference sequence). Between the trimmed V and J ends, which lost 5 bases and 5 bases, there was a span of 18 bases. CDR3: CASSRFRGDGYGYTF. The CDR3 bases are TGTGCCAGTAGTCGGTTTAGGGGCGACGGTTATGGCTACACCTTC.

The genes are TRBV5-1 and TRBJ1-1, with 10 nucleotides matching TRBD1. This CDR3 has 18 residues. V dropped 3 bases and J dropped 0; count of bases not matched to a gene: 11. CDR1 and CDR2 from the germline V gene are SGHRS and YFSETQ. DNA of the CDR3: TGCGCCAGCAGCTCATCCGGGACAGGGGCTGAGATGAACACTGAAGCTTTCTTT. Protein product: CASSSSGTGAEMNTEAFF.

Here the CDR3 reads CASSLGRGEYEQYF. The CDR3 coding sequence is TGTGCCAGCAGCTTAGGGCGGGGGGAATACGAGCAGTACTTC. The chain links TRBV7-9 to TRBJ2-7, with TRBD2 matching 8 bases. The V gene's germline CDR1 is SEHNR and CDR2 FQNEAQ (reference sequence). The CDR3 has 14 amino acids. The V segment lost 1 base and the J segment 4 bases; nucleotides outside the gene matches: 3.

The chain carries TRBV7-2 and TRBJ1-6, with D possibly TRBD1 on 6 matching bases. Germline loops: CDR1 SGHTA, CDR2 FQGNSA. The CDR3 extends over 18 amino acids. V lost 1 base, J lost 7 bases, and 20 bases lay in between. The CDR3 DNA reads TGTGCCAGCAGCTTAGGGCTTTCTGGGGGCTTCGGGAATTCACCCCTCCACTTT. This gives the protein CASSLGLSGGFGNSPLHF. Complete variable domain (other parts from reference TRBV7-2 and TRBJ1-6): GAGVSQSPSNKVTEKGKDVELRCDPISGHTALYWYRQSLGQGLEFLIYFQGNSAPDKSGLPSDRFSAERTGGSVSTLTIQRTQQEDSAVYLCASSLGLSGGFGNSPLHFGNGTRLTVT.

This chain joins TRBV10-3 and TRBJ1-1; possible D gene TRBD1, 6 bases. The CDR3 length is 16 residues. Germline V CDR1 and CDR2: ENHRY, SYGVKD. V was clipped by 3 bases and J by 1 base, with 15 bases between them. The DNA for the CDR3 is TGTGCCATCAGTGATGCACCCCAGGGGACGAACACTGAAGCTTTCTTT. It encodes CAISDAPQGTNTEAFF.

Written as DNA, the CDR3 is TGTGCCAGCAGCGGGACAGGGTATGAAGCTTTCTTT. This translates into CASSGTGYEAFF. This chain joins TRBV2 and TRBJ1-1; 9 bases fit TRBD1. Germline V gives CDR1 SNHLY, CDR2 FYNNEI. CDR3 length equals 12 residues. V lost 6 bases, J lost 7 bases, and 3 bases stayed unmatched.

This clone was recorded a few times. This chain connects TRBV5-1 to TRBJ1-3, with D hard to call. This CDR3 contains 18 residues. In germline, CDR1 is SGHRS, CDR2 YFSETQ. Trimming removed 0 bases at V and 0 bases at J, with 16 bases between. The CDR3 DNA reads TGCGCCAGCAGCTTGGAAGCGGCAGGCCGACGCTCTGGAAACACCATATATTTT. This gives the protein CASSLEAAGRRSGNTIYF.